The 30 T cell receptor beta chains given below trace back to one sample, sequenced in a study of a mutant IDH1 vaccine in newly diagnosed glioma (dated by TCRdb to about 2021). The time point label corresponds to: baseline, week 1 (first vaccination visit). Taken with the paper, the label for treatment or condition translates to: pre-vaccination baseline after standard-of-care therapy. Receptor amplification or capture employed the immunoSEQ multiplex PCR assay. TCRdb took this table from immuneACCESS and kept in-frame rearrangements with V and J called. Such tables lack part of the clones; where checked against another copy, unresolved V genes explain under half of the gap, and the rest is unexplained. This sample lists about 23,000 clones; approximately 89% were detected once. The biggest ten clones account for just over 9% of the sample. The material sequenced was PBMCs, taken from a glioma patient treated with radiotherapy, temozolomide or both. These TCRs come from a man younger than 45 with glioma.

The chain couples TRBV4-2 to TRBJ2-5; D is possibly TRBD2 (5 bases). V lost 4 bases to trimming and J lost 3 bases, with 9 bases between them. Germline V gene data show CDR1 as LGHNA and CDR2 as YNFKEQ. The CDR3 is 13 amino acids. The CDR3 DNA reads TGTGCCAGCAGCCGGGAGACCAAAGAGACCCAGTACTTC. This codes for CASSRETKETQYF.

The sample holds a few counts of this clone. This chain connects TRBV5-4 to TRBJ2-7, with D possibly being TRBD2 (6 bases). V lost 4 bases to trimming and J lost 2 bases, with 13 bases between them. CDR3 length: 14 residues. The germline gives CDR1 SGHNT, CDR2 YYREEE (reference sequence). The CDR3 protein is CASSASGTPYEQYF. Here the CDR3 DNA reads TGTGCCAGCAGCGCCTCCGGGACTCCCTACGAGCAGTACTTC.

The chain carries TRBV29-1 and TRBJ1-2; TRBD1 is a possible D gene (5 bases). Per germline, CDR1 SQVTM and CDR2 ANQGSEA. The CDR3 totals 14 residues. The CDR3 nucleotides read TGCAGTGCCTCTCTAATCGACAGTTCGAGTGGCTACACCTTC. Translated, it gives CSASLIDSSSGYTF.

The rearrangement links TRBV5-1 to TRBJ2-2; D gene ambiguous. This CDR3 has 18 residues. Germline CDR1 SGHRS, CDR2 YFSETQ. Trimming pared 3 bases from V and 0 bases from J, leaving 18 bases between. The DNA for the CDR3 is TGCGCCAGCAGCTACCCTTCATCGAGCGCGTCGAACACCGGGGAGCTGTTTTTT. Translating gives CASSYPSSSASNTGELFF.

The chain carries TRBV5-4 and TRBJ2-3; maybe TRBD2 (5 bases). The CDR3 has 14 amino acids. Germline loops: CDR1 SGHNT, CDR2 YYREEE (reference sequence). The germline V and J ends were trimmed by 3 bases and 6 bases, with 14 bases remaining between them. In nucleotides, the CDR3 is TGTGCCAGCAGCTATTCCGGGGATGGGGATACGCAGTATTTT. Translation: CASSYSGDGDTQYF.

The chain employs TRBV4-1 and TRBJ2-5; TRBD2 matches at 9 bases. V trimming: 8 bases; J trimming: 3 bases; junction bases outside the gene matches: 10. CDR1 and CDR2 (germline): MGHRA, YSYEKL. CDR3 size: 15 residues. Here the CDR3 reads CASRGGLAGKETQYF. CDR3 nucleotide sequence: TGCGCCAGCCGGGGCGGCCTAGCGGGAAAAGAGACCCAGTACTTC.

This clone appeared a single time. The V gene is TRBV5-1, the J gene TRBJ1-2; D is unclear. Looked up from germline, CDR1 is SGHRS and CDR2 is YFSETQ. V lost 0 bases and J 6 bases, leaving 12 bases between the germline ends. The length of the CDR3 is 14 residues. This chain's CDR3 is CASSLAQVGDGYTF. DNA of the CDR3: TGCGCCAGCAGCTTGGCCCAAGTAGGTGATGGCTACACCTTC.

The chain combines TRBV6-5 with TRBJ2-7; D is possibly TRBD1 (6 bases). Trimming pared 0 bases from V and 0 bases from J, leaving 12 bases between. From germline, CDR1 is MNHEY and CDR2 SVGAGI. This CDR3 has 16 amino acids. CDR3 bases: TGTGCCAGCAGTTACTCTACAGGGTTAAGCTCCTACGAGCAGTACTTC. Translation gives CASSYSTGLSSYEQYF.

V and J are TRBV2 and TRBJ2-7, with 8 positions matching TRBD1. CDR1 and CDR2 (germline): SNHLY, FYNNEI. V lost 8 bases, J lost 3 bases, and 12 bases stayed unmatched. The CDR3 contains 15 residues. In DNA form, the CDR3 reads TGTGCCAGCGGACAGGGTCCGGGACATCTCTACGAGCAGTACTTC. Residues: CASGQGPGHLYEQYF.

This sequence joins TRBV11-2 and TRBJ1-1; weak D call: TRBD1 (6 bases). This CDR3 has 13 amino acids. CDR1 and CDR2 from the germline V gene are SGHAT and FQNNGV. Trimming stripped 5 bases from V and 5 bases from J, with 12 bases between. The CDR3 region has the DNA TGTGCCAGCAGCCAACAGGGTATGACTGAAGCTTTCTTT. This sequence encodes CASSQQGMTEAFF.

The chain has TRBV7-8 and TRBJ2-7; 7 nucleotides agree with TRBD2. Per the germline V gene, CDR1 is SGHVS and CDR2 is FQNEAQ. Trimming removed 5 bases from V and 6 bases from J; junction bases left unmatched: 13. This CDR3 contains 15 residues. CDR3 amino acids: CASSAIGGGPPEQYF. The CDR3 DNA reads TGTGCCAGCAGCGCCATTGGGGGAGGGCCACCCGAGCAGTACTTC.

The V and J genes are TRBV10-1 and TRBJ1-1; D call uncertain. The CDR3 sequence is 13 residues long. Germline lookup yields CDR1 WNHNN and CDR2 SYGVQD (reference sequence). Trimming took off 2 bases at V and 0 bases at J, with 4 bases between the two ends. The CDR3 sequence: CASSENLNTEAFF. The CDR3 bases are TGCGCCAGCAGTGAGAACCTGAACACTGAAGCTTTCTTT.

The chain combines TRBV29-1 with TRBJ1-2; D remains unclear. Between the trimmed V and J ends, which lost 3 bases and 4 bases, there was a span of 12 bases. Germline V CDR1 and CDR2: SQVTM, ANQGSEA. The CDR3 spans 13 residues. The CDR3 DNA follows: TGCAGCGTTGAGTTGGGAAACGGCTATGGCTACACCTTC. Protein product: CSVELGNGYGYTF.

The rearrangement joins TRBV7-2 to TRBJ2-7; the D gene could be TRBD1 or TRBD2 (5 bases each). This CDR3 comprises 15 residues. V was cut by 5 bases and J by 2 bases, with 16 bases left in between. Per germline, CDR1 SGHTA and CDR2 FQGNSA. CDR3 DNA sequence: TGTGCCAGCAGCGCCTCTAGACGAGGGGCCTACGAGCAGTACTTC. Protein: CASSASRRGAYEQYF.

This clone showed up just a few times. V is TRBV30 and J is TRBJ1-3; possibly TRBD1 for D (5 bases). CDR1 and CDR2 (germline): GTSNPN, SVGIG (reference sequence). The CDR3 totals 15 residues. The germline V and J ends were trimmed by 0 bases and 2 bases, with 11 bases remaining between them. Written as DNA, the CDR3 is TGTGCCTGGAGTGTAATCCGAGGGGCTGGAAACACCATATATTTT. Translating it yields CAWSVIRGAGNTIYF.

The CDR3 bases are TGCGCCAGCGGGGACGGAGACTATGGCTACACCTTC. Translation gives CASGDGDYGYTF. This chain uses TRBV10-2 with TRBJ1-2; the D gene is possibly TRBD1 (5 bases). Germline V gene lookup returns CDR1 WSHSY and CDR2 SAAADI. V lost 8 bases, J lost 3 bases, and 10 bases lay in between. The CDR3 runs to 12 residues.

This rearrangement joins TRBV6-1 to TRBJ2-2; tentatively, D is TRBD1 (6 bases). V was pared by 6 bases and J by 6 bases, with 11 bases between. Germline CDR1 and CDR2: MNHNS and SASEGT. CDR3 length equals 13 residues. The CDR3 loop is CASRERQAGELFF. CDR3 nucleotides: TGTGCCAGCAGGGAGAGACAGGCCGGGGAGCTGTTTTTT.

The chain has TRBV18 and TRBJ1-4; 10 nucleotides align to TRBD1. The CDR3 spans 14 residues. J lost 7 bases, V lost 4 bases, and 3 bases had no gene match. CDR1 and CDR2 from the germline V gene are KGHSH and LQKENI. The chain's CDR3 is CASSRDRGGEKLFF. In DNA form, the CDR3 reads TGTGCCAGCTCACGGGACAGGGGAGGTGAAAAACTGTTTTTT.

The genes are TRBV7-7 and TRBJ2-3; 12 bases line up with TRBD2. The V gene end was trimmed by 2 bases and the J gene end by 5 bases; junction bases not matched to a gene: 5. In germline, CDR1 is SSHAT, CDR2 FNYEAQ (reference sequence). The CDR3 consists of 16 residues. CDR3 amino acids: CASSLTSGRFGDTQYF. CDR3 nucleotides: TGTGCCAGCAGCTTAACTAGCGGGAGGTTTGGAGATACGCAGTATTTT.

The chain recombines TRBV29-1 with TRBJ2-5; TRBD1 agrees at 9 bases. J lost 5 bases, V lost 7 bases, and 8 bases had no gene match. There are 13 residues in the CDR3. Germline V gene data show CDR1 as SQVTM and CDR2 as ANQGSEA. The CDR3 reads CSEYRGQGETQYF. CDR3 bases: TGCAGCGAATACAGGGGGCAGGGGGAGACCCAGTACTTC.

The CDR3 reads CAISADRGREQYF. CDR3 sequence (DNA): TGTGCCATCAGTGCGGACAGGGGAAGGGAGCAGTACTTC. J is TRBJ2-7 and V is TRBV10-3; TRBD1 agrees at 9 bases. CDR1 is ENHRY, CDR2 SYGVKD, per germline. With V trimmed by 4 bases and J by 7 bases, 5 bases remained unmatched. CDR3 length equals 13 residues.

The chain is built from TRBV29-1 and TRBJ2-1; TRBD1 matches 11 bases. This CDR3 has 15 residues. The germline gives CDR1 SQVTM, CDR2 ANQGSEA. Trimming at V came to 8 bases and at J to 8 bases, leaving 14 bases not matched to a gene. Here the CDR3 reads CSLGGGTGGYDEQFF. The CDR3 coding sequence is TGCAGCCTTGGGGGAGGGACAGGGGGGTACGATGAGCAGTTCTTC.

This rearrangement joins TRBV30 to TRBJ2-1, with D unclear. V gave up 4 bases and J gave up 7 bases, with 11 bases separating them. CDR1 is GTSNPN, CDR2 SVGIG, per germline (reference sequence). The CDR3 is made up of 12 amino acids. CDR3 in amino acids: CAWTGIGNEQFF. DNA for the CDR3: TGTGCCTGGACCGGTATAGGGAATGAGCAGTTCTTC.

The genes are TRBV7-9 and TRBJ1-1; a weak D match, TRBD1 (6 bases). The length of the CDR3 is 13 residues. CDR1 and CDR2 (germline): SEHNR, FQNEAQ (reference sequence). Trimming shortened V by 3 bases and J by 8 bases, and 13 bases separated the two germline ends. The CDR3 region is CASSFGGGTEAFF. The CDR3 DNA reads as TGTGCCAGCAGCTTTGGAGGGGGAACCGAAGCTTTCTTT.

V usage is TRBV9 and J usage is TRBJ1-2; no firm D call. The length of the CDR3 is 15 residues. V was pared by 0 bases and J by 1 base, with 10 bases between. Looked up from germline, CDR1 is SGDLS and CDR2 is YYNGEE. In DNA, the CDR3 is TGTGCCAGCAGCGTAGGACGAGGAGGTAACTATGGCTACACCTTC. As protein: CASSVGRGGNYGYTF.

This chain joins TRBV15 and TRBJ1-2, with D tentatively TRBD1 (6 bases). This CDR3 has 13 amino acids. The V end was cut by 3 bases, the J end by 6 bases, with 11 bases between. Looked up from germline, CDR1 is LNHNV and CDR2 is YYDKDF (reference sequence). The CDR3 region is CATSRGAGDGYTF. CDR3 DNA: TGTGCCACCAGCAGGGGAGCAGGGGATGGCTACACCTTC.

The V call is TRBV19, the J call TRBJ2-3; D perhaps matches TRBD1 (5 bases). The CDR3 consists of 14 residues. From germline, CDR1 is LNHDA and CDR2 SQIVND (reference sequence). V was pared by 3 bases and J by 6 bases, with 13 bases between. CDR3 DNA: TGTGCCAGTAGTATTGGGCAGGGTAGGGATACGCAGTATTTT. Translation gives CASSIGQGRDTQYF.

This chain connects TRBV5-8 to TRBJ1-1; TRBD1 matches at 7 bases. The J segment lost 3 bases and the V segment lost 5 bases, leaving 10 bases of the junction unmatched. The CDR3 has 15 residues. Germline V gives CDR1 SGHTS, CDR2 YDEGEE. The CDR3 protein is CASRLWAGTDTEAFF. CDR3 DNA sequence: TGTGCCAGCAGGCTTTGGGCCGGGACAGACACTGAAGCTTTCTTT.

This chain joins TRBV27 and TRBJ2-3; D may correspond to TRBD1 or TRBD2 (5 bases each). Germline V lookup: CDR1 MNHEY, CDR2 SMNVEV (reference sequence). Deletions cut 6 bases from V and 5 bases from J, with 12 bases between. CDR3 size: 13 residues. CDR3 sequence reads: CASSGTAEDTQYF. As DNA, the CDR3 is TGTGCCAGCAGCGGGACCGCCGAAGATACGCAGTATTTT.

V usage is TRBV28 and J usage is TRBJ2-3; D may be TRBD1 (6 bases). V shed 2 bases and J shed 4 bases, with 16 bases lying between them. There are 16 residues in the CDR3. Looked up from germline, CDR1 is MDHEN and CDR2 is SYDVKM. The CDR3 reads CASSLGGPRGADTQYF. Here the CDR3 DNA reads TGTGCCAGCAGTTTAGGCGGCCCCAGGGGAGCAGATACGCAGTATTTT.